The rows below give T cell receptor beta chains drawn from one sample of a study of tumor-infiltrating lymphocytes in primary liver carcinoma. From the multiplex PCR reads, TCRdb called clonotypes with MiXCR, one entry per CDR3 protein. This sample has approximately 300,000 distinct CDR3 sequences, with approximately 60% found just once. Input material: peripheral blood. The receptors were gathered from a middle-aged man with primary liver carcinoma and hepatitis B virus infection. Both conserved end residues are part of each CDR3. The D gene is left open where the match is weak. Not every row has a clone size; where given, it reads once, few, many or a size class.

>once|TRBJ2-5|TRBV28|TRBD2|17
TGTGCCAGCAGTTTATTCCATAACAAGCGGGGGGAGAGGGCCCAGTACTTC
CASSLFHNKRGERAQYF
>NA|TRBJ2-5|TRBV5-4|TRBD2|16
TGTGCCAGCAGCCGAGGACTAGCGGGAGGGGATGAGACCCAGTACTTC
CASSRGLAGGDETQYF
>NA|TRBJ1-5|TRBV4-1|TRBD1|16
TGCGCCAGCAGCCAAGCGGTACAGGGGGGCAATCAGCCCCGGCATTTT
CASSQAVQGGNQPRHF
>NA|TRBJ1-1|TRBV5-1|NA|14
TGCGCCAGCAGCTTGGGGACAGTGAAGACTGAAGCTTTCTTT
CASSLGTVKTEAFF
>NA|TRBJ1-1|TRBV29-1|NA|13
TGCAGCGTTGAATTTGCGTCTACACGTGAATCTTTCTTT
CSVEFASTRESFF
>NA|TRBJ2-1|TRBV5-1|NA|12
TGCGCCAGCAGTAGGAATATCGATGAGCAGTTCTTC
CASSRNIDEQFF
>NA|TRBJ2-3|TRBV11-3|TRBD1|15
TGTGCCAGCAGCTCTGCGGACACAGGGGCAGATAAGCAGTATTTT
CASSSADTGADKQYF
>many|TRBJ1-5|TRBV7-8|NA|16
TGTGCCAGCAGCTCTATCCAGGGAATTGGCAATCAGCCCCAGCATTTT
CASSSIQGIGNQPQHF
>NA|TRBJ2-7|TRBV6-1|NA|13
TGTGCCAGCAGCGCAGGGCCTAACTACGAGCAGTCCTTC
CASSAGPNYEQSF
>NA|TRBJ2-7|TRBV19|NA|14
TGTGCCACCACTTCCAGATCGGGCGGGGACGAGCAGTACTTC
CATTSRSGGDEQYF
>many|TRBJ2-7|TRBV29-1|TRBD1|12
TGCAGCGTTGAGGGTCCCGGGACAGGGCTTTACTTC
CSVEGPGTGLYF
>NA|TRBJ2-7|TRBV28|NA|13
TGTGCCAGCAGCCCCGCGACTTCCTACGAGCAGTACTTC
CASSPATSYEQYF
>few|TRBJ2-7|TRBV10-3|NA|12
TGTGCCATCGGGCCAGGGGGGTACGAGCAGTACTTC
CAIGPGGYEQYF
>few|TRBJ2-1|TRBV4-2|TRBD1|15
TGTGCCAGCAGCCAAGCCGACAGGGAAGTAGATGAGCAGTTCTTC
CASSQADREVDEQFF
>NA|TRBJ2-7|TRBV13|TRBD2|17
TGTGCCAGCAGCTTCCTAGCGGGGGGGCCGTTTTCTAACGAGCAGTACTTC
CASSFLAGGPFSNEQYF
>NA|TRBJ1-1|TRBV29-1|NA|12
TGCGCGGGGGTGGGGGGTAACACTGAAGCCTTCTTT
CAGVGGNTEAFF
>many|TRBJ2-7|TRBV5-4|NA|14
TGTGCCAGCAGCTGGGACATCGGCTCCTACGAGCAGTACTTC
CASSWDIGSYEQYF
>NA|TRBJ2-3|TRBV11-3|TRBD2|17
TGTGACAGCAGCTTCGGTCTAGCGGGAGGGCCCGAGCATACGCAGTATTTT
CDSSFGLAGGPEHTQYF
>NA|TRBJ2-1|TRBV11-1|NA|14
TGTGCCAGCAGCTTAGGCGTCTCGAACAATACGCAGTTCTTC
CASSLGVSNNTQFF
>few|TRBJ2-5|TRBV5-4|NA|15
TGTGCCAGCAGCTTGAGATTGGGCGGGGAAGAGACCCAGTACTTC
CASSLRLGGEETQYF
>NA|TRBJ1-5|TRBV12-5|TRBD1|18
TGTACTAGTGGTTTGGTATCGGGACAGGTCTATAGCAATCAGCCCCAGCATTTC
CTSGLVSGQVYSNQPQHF
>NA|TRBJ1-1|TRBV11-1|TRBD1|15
TGTGTCAGCAGCATAACCGGGACAGCGAATAGTGAAGCTTTCTTT
CVSSITGTANSEAFF
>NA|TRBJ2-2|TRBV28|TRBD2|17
TGTGCCAGGACCCCGCTTGGGGTAGCGGGAGACATCGGGGAGCTGTTTTTT
CARTPLGVAGDIGELFF
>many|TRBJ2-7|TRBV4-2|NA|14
TGTGCCAGCAGCCCGGGGACGGGTTCCTACGAGCAGTACTTC
CASSPGTGSYEQYF
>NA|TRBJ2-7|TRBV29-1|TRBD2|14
TGCAGCGTTGAGGTCGGTCTAGCGGGTGGGGAGCAGTATTTC
CSVEVGLAGGEQYF
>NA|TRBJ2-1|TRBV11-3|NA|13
TGTGCCAGCAACCATGACGTAGACAATGAGCAGTTCTTC
CASNHDVDNEQFF
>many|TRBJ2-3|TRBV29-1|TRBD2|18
TGCAGCGTTGAGGAGTATGGACTAGCGGGAGGTGTGACAGATACGCAGTATTTT
CSVEEYGLAGGVTDTQYF
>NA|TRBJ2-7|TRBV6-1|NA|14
TGTGCCAGCAGCCTTACCCTAAAGACTGGCGAGCAGTACTTC
CASSLTLKTGEQYF
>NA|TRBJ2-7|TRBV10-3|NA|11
TGTGCCATCACCTGGGACGGCGAGCAGTACTTC
CAITWDGEQYF
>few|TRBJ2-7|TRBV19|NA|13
TGTGCCAGTAGTACGTTCCCGTCCTACGAGCAGTACTTC
CASSTFPSYEQYF
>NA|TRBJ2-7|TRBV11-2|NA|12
TGTGTCAGCAGCTCCCACTCCTACGTGCAGTACTTC
CVSSSHSYVQYF
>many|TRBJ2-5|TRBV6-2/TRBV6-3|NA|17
TGTGCCAGCAGTTACTCGCCAGAACGGCCAGCGGAAGAGACCCAGTACTTC
CASSYSPERPAEETQYF
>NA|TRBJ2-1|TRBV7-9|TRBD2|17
TGTGCCAGCAGCCCAAAAGCGGGAGGAGCATCCTACAATGAGCAGTTCTTC
CASSPKAGGASYNEQFF
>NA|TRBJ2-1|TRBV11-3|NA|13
TGTGCCAGCGGCTCACAGGGTGACAGCGAGCAGTTCTTC
CASGSQGDSEQFF
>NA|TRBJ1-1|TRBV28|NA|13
TGTGCCAGCGGGCAGAACTCGAACACTGAAGCTTTCTTT
CASGQNSNTEAFF
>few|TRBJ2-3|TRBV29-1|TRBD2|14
TGCAGCGTCGATCTAGCGGGTGACACAGATACGCAGTATTTT
CSVDLAGDTDTQYF
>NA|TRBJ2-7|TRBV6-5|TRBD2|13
TGTACCATCGGGGGAGGGGTAGGCTACGAGCAGTACTTC
CTIGGGVGYEQYF
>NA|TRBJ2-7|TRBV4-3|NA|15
TGCGCCAGCAGCCAAGACCCGGTCAACTCCTACGAGCAGTACTTC
CASSQDPVNSYEQYF
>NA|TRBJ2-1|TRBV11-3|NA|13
TGTACCAGCAGCCCGCGAATGGTGGATGAGCAGTTCTTC
CTSSPRMVDEQFF
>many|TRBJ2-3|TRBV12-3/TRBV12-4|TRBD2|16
TGTGCCAGCAGCCGTCGGACTAGCGGGAGCACAGATACGCAGTATTTT
CASSRRTSGSTDTQYF
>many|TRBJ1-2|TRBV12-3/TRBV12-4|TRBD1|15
TGTGCCAGCAGCCTTACTATGGACAGGACCTATGGCTACACCTTC
CASSLTMDRTYGYTF
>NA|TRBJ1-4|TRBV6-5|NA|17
TGTGCCAGCCGTGCCGACAGGAGGAGGGCAACTAATGAGAAACTGTTTTTT
CASRADRRRATNEKLFF